Listed below are T cell receptor beta chains from one sample, sequenced in a study of graft-versus-host responses after intestinal transplantation. These TCRs are of unknown antigen specificity. Measured with immunoSEQ multiplex PCR; TCRdb has only the in-frame clones, and not every one. The data contain 95,000 to 150,000 clones, just under 95% of them singletons. This specimen was unstimulated CD4+ T cells sorted from spleen or lymph node cells, taken before intestinal transplant. Source of these receptors: a human donor who received an intestinal transplant. CDR3s include the opening cysteine and the closing phenylalanine or tryptophan. The order of the fields is V gene, J gene, clone size, D gene, CDR3 DNA, CDR3 protein. A D gene is named only where the DNA matches it firmly. Size values are once, few and many counts, or a class for expanded clones, and some rows have none.

>TRBV6-1|TRBJ1-2|once|TRBD1
TGTGCCAGCAGTGGGGGACAGATCCCTAACTATGGCTACACCTTC
CASSGGQIPNYGYTF
>TRBV28|TRBJ2-3|-|-
TGTGCCAGCAGTTTTCCGGGACATCTTTCTAGCGAGCCTAGCACAGATACGCAGTATTTT
CASSFPGHLSSEPSTDTQYF
>TRBV10-3|TRBJ2-1|-|TRBD2
TGTGCCATTAGCGGGAGGGCCTTGGATGAGCAGTTCTTC
CAISGRALDEQFF
>TRBV5-1|TRBJ2-7|-|-
TGCGCCAGCAGCTTGGGCAGTTCCTACGAGCAGTACTTC
CASSLGSSYEQYF
>TRBV6-6|TRBJ1-4|few|-
TGTGCCAGCAGTTACAGAGGGAATGAAAAACTGTTTTTT
CASSYRGNEKLFF
>TRBV7-9|TRBJ2-7|-|-
TGTGCCATTGCCGGGGCATTACGAGTGGAGCAGTACTTC
CAIAGALRVEQYF
>TRBV7-9|TRBJ1-4|-|-
TGTGCCAGCAGCTTAGTTGTTGACCCCTCTAATGAAAAACTGTTTTTT
CASSLVVDPSNEKLFF
>TRBV7-3|TRBJ2-2|-|TRBD2
TGTGCCAGCAGCTTAACAACGGGAGGAGGCACCGGGGAGCTGTTTTTT
CASSLTTGGGTGELFF
>TRBV7-8|TRBJ1-1|-|-
TGTGCCAGCAGATTAGCGTGGGGGACTGAAGCTTTCTTT
CASRLAWGTEAFF
>TRBV4-1|TRBJ2-1|-|-
TGCGCCAGCAGCTCCCGGGGGCCGGAGAGCTCCTACAATGAGCAGTTCTTC
CASSSRGPESSYNEQFF
>TRBV10-3|TRBJ1-5|-|-
TGTGCCATCAGTAGACAGGGCAATCAGCCCCAGCATTTT
CAISRQGNQPQHF
>TRBV7-3|TRBJ2-5|-|-
TGTGCCAGCAGCTTAACCGGGAGACTGGAGACCCAGTACTTC
CASSLTGRLETQYF
>TRBV18|TRBJ1-3|-|TRBD1
TGTGCCAGCTCAGCCGGGACAGGGAGCTCTGGAAACACCATATATTTT
CASSAGTGSSGNTIYF
>TRBV25-1|TRBJ2-1|-|TRBD2
TGTGCCAGCAGTGGTATTCCGGGACTAGCGTCTTACAATGAGCAGTTCTTC
CASSGIPGLASYNEQFF
>TRBV6-6|TRBJ2-3|-|-
TGTGCCAGCAGTCTGACTCTCGGAGGACCAGATACGCAGTATTTT
CASSLTLGGPDTQYF